This TCR beta chain was observed in a study of T cells in Graves' hyperthyroidism and ophthalmopathy. As regards this clonotype: Its antigen is unidentified.

Patients were aged 18 to 65, had disease duration under 2 months, and had newly diagnosed hyperthyroidism. RNA transcripts yielded amplified TCR beta CDR3 regions. A first-round RT-PCR of the TCR CDR3 used the HTBI primer set. TCRdb re-derived calls from the multiplex PCR reads in MiXCR, one entry per CDR3 protein. Of some 510,000 distinct CDR3 sequences in the sample, roughly 50% are singletons; the top ten hold nearly 8.5%. Study-level points and caveats: Using 13 V-J features, a model discriminated ophthalmopathy from stable hyperthyroidism. In validation, the model predicted ophthalmopathy. These predictions came a median 6.5 months before onset.

This TCR was sampled from a young woman with Graves' hyperthyroidism. Material: peripheral blood or thyroid tissue (not recorded which).

In nucleotides, the CDR3 is TGTGCCAGCAGCTTAGAGGGATGGCAGCCCCAGCATTTT. This encodes CASSLEGWQPQHF. The chain uses TRBV7-2 and TRBJ1-5; D unresolved. Trimming took 1 base from V and 7 from J, leaving 8 bases between them. This CDR3 contains 13 residues. Per the germline V gene, CDR1 is SGHTA and CDR2 is FQGNSA. Filled out from reference TRBV7-2 and TRBJ1-5, the complete variable domain reads GAGVSQSPSNKVTEKGKDVELRCDPISGHTALYWYRQSLGQGLEFLIYFQGNSAPDKSGLPSDRFSAERTGGSVSTLTIQRTQQEDSAVYLCASSLEGWQPQHFGDGTRLSIL.